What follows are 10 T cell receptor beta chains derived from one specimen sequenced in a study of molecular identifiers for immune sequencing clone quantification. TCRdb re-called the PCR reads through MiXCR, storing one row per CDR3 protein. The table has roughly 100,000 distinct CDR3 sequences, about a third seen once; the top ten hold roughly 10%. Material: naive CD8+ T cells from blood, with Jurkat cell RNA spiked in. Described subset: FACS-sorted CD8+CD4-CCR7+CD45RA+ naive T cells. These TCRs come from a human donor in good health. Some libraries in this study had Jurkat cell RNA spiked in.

DNA of the CDR3: TGTGCCAGCAGCCTGAATCTAGCGGTTACCTACGAGCAGTACTTC. Amino acid sequence: CASSLNLAVTYEQYF. The gene calls are TRBV28 and TRBJ2-7, with 7 nucleotides matching TRBD2. The CDR3 totals 15 residues. Trimming removed 6 bases from V and 2 bases from J; junction bases left unmatched: 10. CDR1 is MDHEN, CDR2 SYDVKM, per germline.

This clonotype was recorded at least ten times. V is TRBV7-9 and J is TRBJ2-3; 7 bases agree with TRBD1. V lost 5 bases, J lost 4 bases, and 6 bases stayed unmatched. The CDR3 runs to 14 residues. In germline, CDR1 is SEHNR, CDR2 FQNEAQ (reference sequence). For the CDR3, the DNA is TGTGCCAGCAGCCCCATGACAGGGTCAGATACGCAGTATTTT. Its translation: CASSPMTGSDTQYF.

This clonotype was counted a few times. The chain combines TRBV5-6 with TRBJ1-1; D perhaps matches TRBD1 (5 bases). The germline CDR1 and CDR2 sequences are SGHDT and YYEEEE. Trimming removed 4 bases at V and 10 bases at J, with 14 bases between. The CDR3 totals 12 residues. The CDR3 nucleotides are TGTGCCAGCAGCCCAGGGTCCCTTCGAGCTTTCTTT. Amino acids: CASSPGSLRAFF. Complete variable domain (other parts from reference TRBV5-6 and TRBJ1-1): DAGVTQSPTHLIKTRGQQVTLRCSPKSGHDTVSWYQQALGQGPQFIFQYYEEEERQRGNFPDRFSGHQFPNYSSELNVNALLLGDSALYLCASSPGSLRAFFGQGTRLTVV.

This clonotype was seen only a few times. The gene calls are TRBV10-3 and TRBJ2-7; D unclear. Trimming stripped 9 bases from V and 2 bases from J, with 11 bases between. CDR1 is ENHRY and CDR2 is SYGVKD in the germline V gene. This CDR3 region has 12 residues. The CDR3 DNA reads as TGTGCCATTCGGACGAGAACCTACGAGCAGTACTTC. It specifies CAIRTRTYEQYF.

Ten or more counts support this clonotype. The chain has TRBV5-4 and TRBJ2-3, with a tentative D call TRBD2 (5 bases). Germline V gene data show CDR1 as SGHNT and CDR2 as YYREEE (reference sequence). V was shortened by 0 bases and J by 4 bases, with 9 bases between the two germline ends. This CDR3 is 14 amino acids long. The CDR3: CASSLVTGSDTQYF. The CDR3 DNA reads TGTGCCAGCAGCTTGGTTACGGGGTCAGATACGCAGTATTTT.

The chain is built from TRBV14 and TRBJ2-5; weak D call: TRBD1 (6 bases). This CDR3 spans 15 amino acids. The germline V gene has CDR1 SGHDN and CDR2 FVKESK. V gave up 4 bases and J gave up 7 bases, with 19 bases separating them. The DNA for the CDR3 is TGTGCCAGCAGCCCACAGGGTTCCCCGGAAGGGACCCAGTACTTC. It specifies CASSPQGSPEGTQYF.

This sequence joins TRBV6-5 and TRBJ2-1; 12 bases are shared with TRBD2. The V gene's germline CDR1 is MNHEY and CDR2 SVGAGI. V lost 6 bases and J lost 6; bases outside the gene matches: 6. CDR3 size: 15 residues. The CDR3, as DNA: TGTGCCAGCAGCCTGGGACTAGCGGGCTCCAATGAGCAGTTCTTC. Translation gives CASSLGLAGSNEQFF.

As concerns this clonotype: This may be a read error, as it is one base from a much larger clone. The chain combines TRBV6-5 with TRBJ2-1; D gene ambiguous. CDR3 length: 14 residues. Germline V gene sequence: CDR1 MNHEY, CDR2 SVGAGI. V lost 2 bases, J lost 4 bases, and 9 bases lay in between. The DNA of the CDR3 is TGTGCCAGCAGTTACAAGAAACCTTACAATGAGCAGTTCTTC. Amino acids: CASSYKKPYNEQFF.

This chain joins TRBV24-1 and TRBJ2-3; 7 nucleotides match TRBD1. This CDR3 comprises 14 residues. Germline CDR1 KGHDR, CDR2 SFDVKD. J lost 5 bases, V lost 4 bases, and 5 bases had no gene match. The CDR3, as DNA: TGTGCCACCAGTGAGTCGACAGGGTTAGATACGCAGTATTTT. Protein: CATSESTGLDTQYF.

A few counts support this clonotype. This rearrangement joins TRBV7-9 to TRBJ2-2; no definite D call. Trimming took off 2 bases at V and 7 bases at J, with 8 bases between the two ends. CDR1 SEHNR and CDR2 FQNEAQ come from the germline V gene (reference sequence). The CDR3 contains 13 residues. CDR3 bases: TGTGCCAGCAGCTTACGGGTCAACGGGGAGCTGTTTTTT. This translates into CASSLRVNGELFF.